The entry below describes one T cell receptor (beta chain). At one end, the junction sequence differs from germline, possibly due to a read error. RNA was extracted from bulk tissue without any cell sorting. Donors were chemotherapy-naive, newly diagnosed lung cancer surgical patients in China, August–late 2014. The data were obtained in a study of tumor and adjacent non-tumor tissue in lung cancer. Whole-study context: Aged about 30 to 76 years, patients included 10 men and 4 to 6 women with stage I to III disease. Each sample yielded millions of productive TCRbeta reads on average.

Three rounds of nested PCR, following a modified ARM-PCR protocol, produced the TCRbeta library. TCRdb passed the multiplex PCR reads through MiXCR, listing each CDR3 protein once. The sample includes about 68,000 distinct CDR3 sequences, 60% seen only once; the top ten take just over 20%. The CDR3 runs 15 residues. Germline V gene lookup returns CDR1 WSHSY and CDR2 SAAADI. The gene calls are TRBV10-2 and TRBJ2-5, with D perhaps assigned TRBD1 or TRBD2 (5 bases each). Sequencing was performed on lung tumor tissue. The TCR sequence derives from a man aged 50-59 years with non-small cell lung cancer. CDR3 region: CASNEFPREKETQYF. The CDR3 region has the DNA TGCGCTAGCAATGAGTTTCCCAGGGAGAAAGAGACCCAGTACTTC.